This TCR beta chain stems from a study of blood T cell repertoires in COVID-19. Overall study context: T cells, B-cell-depleted T cells, or PBMCs provided the cDNA or gDNA that served as material.

How the authors handled the data: The authors estimated nucleated cell counts from reference gene primer amplification. The assay was immunoSEQ multiplex PCR, and TCRdb's table has in-frame clones only and misses some. V and J calls and clone size are given by that table; D and trimming were obtained from the DNA. The table records tens of thousands of clones, 60% to 85% of them present only once. The J segment lost 1 base and the V segment lost 8 bases, leaving 14 bases of the junction unmatched. The CDR3 is 17 amino acids. The chain couples TRBV23-1 to TRBJ2-4, with TRBD2 matching 7 bases. TRBV23-1 is noted as an ORF with a role that remains uncertain. The sample consisted of peripheral blood. This receptor was obtained from a human donor in a cohort sampled during active COVID-19. DNA for the CDR3: TGCGCCAGCCGTACCGGAGGCGGGAGTAATGCCAAAAACATTCAGTACTTC. Translated, it gives CASRTGGGSNAKNIQYF.